The 24 T cell receptor beta chains below come from one sample, sequenced in a study of T cell repertoires in cytomegalovirus infection. These TCRs are of unknown antigen specificity. TCRdb re-called the reads with MiXCR, one entry per CDR3 protein. In the table there are roughly 500,000 distinct CDR3 sequences, around 35% of which are singletons. Sequenced here: cultured PBMCs, sampled from culture after CMV antigen stimulation. The receptors shown here come from a human donor in good health (CMV status not recorded). Some clones in this sample may be carry-over from other donors' samples.

V and J are TRBV18 and TRBJ1-1; D is possibly TRBD1 (6 bases). CDR3 length equals 13 residues. V was pared by 10 bases and J by 0 bases, with 12 bases between. Germline V gene data show CDR1 as KGHSH and CDR2 as LQKENI. The CDR3 protein is CATADRVNTEAFF. In DNA, the CDR3 is TGTGCCACCGCGGACAGAGTGAACACTGAAGCTTTCTTT.

This chain joins TRBV7-9 and TRBJ2-2, with 14 nucleotides matching TRBD2. This CDR3 is built from 16 residues. The junction had 7 bases not matched to a gene; V was cut back by 6 bases and J by 7 bases. Germline V gene sequence: CDR1 SEHNR, CDR2 FQNEAQ (reference sequence). CDR3 sequence reads: CASRPGTSGSNGELFF. The DNA of the CDR3 is TGTGCCAGCAGACCCGGGACTAGCGGGAGTAACGGGGAGCTGTTTTTT.

This clonotype was counted only a few times. The gene calls are TRBV11-2 and TRBJ2-1, with 8 bases identical to TRBD1. Germline CDR1 SGHAT, CDR2 FQNNGV. CDR3 length: 17 residues. Trimming took 1 base from V and 3 from J; bases not matched to a gene: 8. Here the CDR3 DNA reads TGTGCCAGCAGCTTAGCGGGTGGGACAGGCCTCTACAATGAGCAGTTCTTC. Protein: CASSLAGGTGLYNEQFF.

The chain has TRBV4-1 and TRBJ2-3, with 9 bases fitting TRBD2. Trimming at V came to 3 bases and at J to 6 bases, leaving 10 bases not matched to a gene. The germline V gene encodes CDR1 MGHRA and CDR2 YSYEKL. The CDR3 spans 16 residues. The CDR3 nucleotides are TGCGCCAGCAGCCAGATTGGGGTAGCGGGAGAGGATACGCAGTATTTT. Its protein is CASSQIGVAGEDTQYF.

The V gene is TRBV4-1, the J gene TRBJ2-1, with 16 bases fitting TRBD2. From germline, CDR1 is MGHRA and CDR2 YSYEKL. This CDR3 spans 22 amino acids. V lost 4 bases to trimming and J lost 3 bases; unmatched junction nucleotides: 18. The CDR3 spells CASSLLSSGTSGRGNHYNEQFF. DNA of the CDR3: TGCGCCAGCAGCCTCCTGTCGTCCGGGACTAGCGGGAGGGGGAACCACTACAATGAGCAGTTCTTC.

J is TRBJ2-3 and V is TRBV9; maybe TRBD2 (6 bases). Trimming shortened V by 2 bases and J by 4 bases, and 8 bases separated the two germline ends. In germline, CDR1 is SGDLS, CDR2 YYNGEE. This CDR3 is built from 13 residues. CDR3 DNA: TGTGCCAGCAGCGTCTGGGGGGCAGATACGCAGTATTTT. Translation: CASSVWGADTQYF.

The table lists this clonotype with a few counts. The rearrangement links TRBV29-1 to TRBJ2-7; possible D gene TRBD2, 7 bases. Trimming pared 6 bases from V and 2 bases from J, leaving 14 bases between. The length of the CDR3 is 13 residues. The germline CDR1 and CDR2 sequences are SQVTM and ANQGSEA. This CDR3 reads CSVRRGGTYEQYF. The CDR3 bases are TGCAGCGTACGGAGGGGGGGGACCTACGAGCAGTACTTC.

This chain joins TRBV5-1 and TRBJ1-2; D call uncertain. CDR1 and CDR2 from the germline V gene are SGHRS and YFSETQ. The CDR3 totals 13 residues. V was shortened by 6 bases and J by 2 bases, with 11 bases between the two germline ends. CDR3 nucleotide sequence: TGCGCCAGCACCGAAGGAGGGAACTATGGCTACACCTTC. Protein product: CASTEGGNYGYTF.

The V call is TRBV28, the J call TRBJ1-1; tentative D call: TRBD1 (6 bases). V lost 7 bases, J lost 3 bases, and 18 bases lay in between. The CDR3 is made up of 15 amino acids. The germline V gene encodes CDR1 MDHEN and CDR2 SYDVKM. This CDR3 is CASTGGGHRDTEAFF. The CDR3, as DNA: TGTGCCAGCACCGGGGGTGGCCACAGGGACACTGAAGCTTTCTTT.

V usage is TRBV5-1 and J usage is TRBJ2-7; maybe TRBD2 (6 bases). Trimming pared 5 bases from V and 2 bases from J, leaving 17 bases between. The CDR3 spans 15 residues. Germline V lookup: CDR1 SGHRS, CDR2 YFSETQ. The CDR3 DNA is TGCGCCAGCAGGACCGGGACTCTTACAACCTACGAGCAGTACTTC. Encoded protein: CASRTGTLTTYEQYF.

This clonotype was counted between two and nine times. V gene TRBV11-3 combines with J gene TRBJ2-1; D might be TRBD2 (6 bases). CDR1 and CDR2 (germline): SGHNT, YENEEA. The CDR3 spans 16 residues. Trimming left V 3 bases short and J 5 bases short, with 17 bases between. The CDR3 region has the DNA TGTGCCAGCAGCTTCCTAGGCGGGACGGGAAACAATGAGCAGTTCTTC. This gives the protein CASSFLGGTGNNEQFF.

This chain uses TRBV7-8 with TRBJ2-5; 11 bases fit TRBD1. CDR1 is SGHVS, CDR2 FQNEAQ, per germline. Trimming cost V 4 bases and J 5 bases; bases outside gene matches: 9. The CDR3 totals 16 residues. The CDR3 DNA sequence: TGTGCCAGCAGCTCCGTTGGACAGGGGGCTTTGGAGACCCAGTACTTC. Translation gives CASSSVGQGALETQYF.

This clonotype was counted ten times or more. The V and J genes are TRBV28 and TRBJ2-3, with TRBD2 matching 14 bases. Germline V gene lookup returns CDR1 MDHEN and CDR2 SYDVKM. The CDR3 is made up of 18 amino acids. The V segment lost 4 bases and the J segment 2 bases; nucleotides outside the gene matches: 8. The DNA of the CDR3 is TGTGCCAGCAGTTCCGGGACTAGCGGGAGTGGGGCCACAGATACGCAGTATTTT. Protein sequence: CASSSGTSGSGATDTQYF.

This clonotype was recorded a few times. CDR3 in DNA: TGTGCCAGCAGTTCCGTTCGCAGAGGGTTTTCGCCTGGAAACACCATATATTTT. Translated, it gives CASSSVRRGFSPGNTIYF. This sequence joins TRBV6-9 and TRBJ1-3, with D unresolved. The CDR3 runs to 18 residues. Per the germline V gene, CDR1 is MNHGY and CDR2 is SVAAGI. V was trimmed by 4 bases and J by 2 bases, leaving 21 bases between them.

V usage is TRBV12-3 or TRBV12-4 and J usage is TRBJ1-5, with D possibly TRBD1 on 5 matching bases. The CDR3 contains 14 residues. Trimming pared 2 bases from V and 4 bases from J, leaving 9 bases between. CDR3 protein: CASSLQWGNQPQHF. CDR3 DNA: TGTGCCAGCAGTTTACAATGGGGGAATCAGCCCCAGCATTTT.

This clonotype occurred a few times. The chain recombines TRBV10-3 with TRBJ2-4; D is unclear. There are 13 residues in the CDR3. CDR1 and CDR2 from the germline V gene are ENHRY and SYGVKD. The V end lost 2 bases, the J end lost 11 bases, and 13 bases lay between the germline ends. CDR3 nucleotides: TGTGCCATCAGTGAGGGTCGGGCCGGTCTTCAGTACTTC. Amino acid sequence: CAISEGRAGLQYF.

The genes are TRBV30 and TRBJ2-3; TRBD1 or TRBD2 may be the D gene (5 bases each). The CDR3 is made up of 13 amino acids. The V gene's germline CDR1 is GTSNPN and CDR2 SVGIG (reference sequence). V shed 2 bases and J shed 2 bases, with 8 bases lying between them. The CDR3 region is CAWSRGVTDTQYF. DNA for the CDR3: TGTGCCTGGAGTCGAGGGGTCACAGATACGCAGTATTTT.

The chain uses TRBV7-2 and TRBJ2-3, with TRBD2 as a possible D gene (5 bases). Deletions cut 1 base from V and 12 bases from J, with 11 bases between. CDR3 length: 12 amino acids. Germline loops: CDR1 SGHTA, CDR2 FQGNSA. The CDR3 DNA reads TGTGCCAGCAGCTTAGATCGGGGAATCCAGTATTTT. As protein: CASSLDRGIQYF. Combining the CDR3 with reference TRBV7-2 and TRBJ2-3 gives the whole variable domain GAGVSQSPSNKVTEKGKDVELRCDPISGHTALYWYRQSLGQGLEFLIYFQGNSAPDKSGLPSDRFSAERTGGSVSTLTIQRTQQEDSAVYLCASSLDRGIQYFGPGTRLTVL.

This clonotype was seen only once. This chain connects TRBV12-3 or TRBV12-4 to TRBJ1-2; TRBD1 matches 8 bases. Trimming cost V 6 bases and J 5 bases; bases outside gene matches: 17. This CDR3 region has 17 residues. CDR3 DNA sequence: TGTGCCAGCAGGCAAACAGGGGGTCCCCCCACAGGGTATGGCTACACCTTC. Translating gives CASRQTGGPPTGYGYTF.

The rearrangement joins TRBV2 to TRBJ1-2; D is ambiguous. The CDR3 loop spans 12 amino acids. The germline CDR1 and CDR2 sequences are SNHLY and FYNNEI. V dropped 4 bases and J dropped 8 bases, with 11 bases sitting between them. The CDR3 sequence: CASSGLSWGYTF. The CDR3 bases are TGTGCCAGCAGTGGCCTGTCGTGGGGCTACACCTTC.

This clonotype was seen more than once but under ten times. CDR3 in amino acids: CASSLGTGILSPYEQYV. The CDR3 region has the DNA TGTGCCAGCAGCCTCGGGACAGGGATCCTAAGTCCCTACGAGCAGTACGTC. The rearrangement links TRBV7-9 to TRBJ2-7; 9 nucleotides match TRBD1. J was trimmed by 2 bases and V by 5 bases; bases with no gene match: 13. The CDR3 sequence is 17 residues long. Germline CDR1 and CDR2: SEHNR and FQNEAQ (reference sequence).

In this sample, this clonotype turned up many times. This chain joins TRBV28 and TRBJ1-2; D gene unclear. Deletions cut 6 bases from V and 5 bases from J, with 10 bases between. The CDR3 extends over 12 amino acids. CDR1 and CDR2 (germline): MDHEN, SYDVKM. For the CDR3, the DNA is TGTGCCAGCAGCTTAGTAGGGTATGGCTACACCTTC. Translation: CASSLVGYGYTF.

The chain is built from TRBV20-1 and TRBJ1-1; D is unclear. Trimming took 2 bases from V and 4 from J, leaving 14 bases between them. In germline, CDR1 is DFQATT, CDR2 SNEGSKA (reference sequence). The CDR3 runs 14 residues. The CDR3 nucleotides are TGCAGTGCTAGAAAAGGCCAAGGTGGCACTGAAGCTTTCTTT. As protein: CSARKGQGGTEAFF.

The V call is TRBV4-1, the J call TRBJ2-2, with 10 bases lining up with TRBD2. This CDR3 comprises 16 residues. J lost 4 bases, V lost 6 bases, and 8 bases had no gene match. Germline lookup yields CDR1 MGHRA and CDR2 YSYEKL. The CDR3, as DNA: TGCGCCAGCAGAAACTTAGCGGGAGGAATCACCGGGGAGCTGTTTTTT. It translates to CASRNLAGGITGELFF.